This T cell receptor (beta chain) was found in a study of T cells in Graves' hyperthyroidism and ophthalmopathy. The overall study: The blood sample was taken at first diagnosis, before treatment began.

This clonotype was recorded many times. Its antigen is still unknown. Every diagnosis used clinical symptoms, serum thyroxine and TRAb, thyroid ultrasound and orbital computed tomography. Broader study findings: Progression to ophthalmopathy was predicted a median of about 6.6 months early.

What was amplified from RNA transcripts were TCR beta CDR3 regions. The HTBI primer set was used in a first-round RT-PCR of the TCR CDR3. TCRdb reanalysed the multiplex PCR reads using MiXCR and keeps one entry per CDR3 protein. This sample has around 400,000 distinct CDR3 sequences, with about 25% found just once. Germline V lookup: CDR1 MNHEY, CDR2 SMNVEV (reference sequence). V lost 0 bases to trimming and J lost 1 base; unmatched junction nucleotides: 3. The length of the CDR3 is 16 residues. The source of this sequence is a man aged 50-60 years with Graves' hyperthyroidism. The sequenced material came from blood. The rearrangement links TRBV27 to TRBJ2-3, with 8 bases lining up with TRBD2. CDR3 DNA sequence: TGTGCCAGCAGTTTATCGGTAGCGGGACGCACAGATACGCAGTATTTT. This gives the protein CASSLSVAGRTDTQYF.